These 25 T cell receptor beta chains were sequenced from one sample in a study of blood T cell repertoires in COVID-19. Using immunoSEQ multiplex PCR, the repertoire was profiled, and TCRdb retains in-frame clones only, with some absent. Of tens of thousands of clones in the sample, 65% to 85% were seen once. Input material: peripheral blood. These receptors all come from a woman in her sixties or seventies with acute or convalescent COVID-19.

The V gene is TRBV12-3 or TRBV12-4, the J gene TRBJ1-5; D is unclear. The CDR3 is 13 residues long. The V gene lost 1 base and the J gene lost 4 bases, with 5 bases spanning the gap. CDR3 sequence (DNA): TGTGCCAGCAGTTTAGGGGCGAATCAGCCCCAGCATTTT. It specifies CASSLGANQPQHF.

DNA for the CDR3: TGCAGCGTTGGGGGGGGACAGGGAGTTGGTGAAGCTTTCTTT. This gives the protein CSVGGGQGVGEAFF. This chain connects TRBV29-1 to TRBJ1-1; TRBD1 matches at 9 bases. Germline lookup yields CDR1 SQVTM and CDR2 ANQGSEA. CDR3 size: 14 residues. Trimming cost V 4 bases and J 7 bases; bases outside gene matches: 10.

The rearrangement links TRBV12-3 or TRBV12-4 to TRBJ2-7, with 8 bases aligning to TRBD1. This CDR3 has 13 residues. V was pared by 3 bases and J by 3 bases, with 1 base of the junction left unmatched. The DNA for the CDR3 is TGTGCCAGCAGTTTTGGACAGGGCTACGAGCAGTACTTC. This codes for CASSFGQGYEQYF.

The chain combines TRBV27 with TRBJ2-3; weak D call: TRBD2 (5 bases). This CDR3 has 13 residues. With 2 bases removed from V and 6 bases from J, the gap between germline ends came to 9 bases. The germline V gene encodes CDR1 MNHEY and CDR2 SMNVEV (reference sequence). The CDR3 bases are TGTGCCAGCAGTTTAGACTACTCGGATACGCAGTATTTT. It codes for CASSLDYSDTQYF.

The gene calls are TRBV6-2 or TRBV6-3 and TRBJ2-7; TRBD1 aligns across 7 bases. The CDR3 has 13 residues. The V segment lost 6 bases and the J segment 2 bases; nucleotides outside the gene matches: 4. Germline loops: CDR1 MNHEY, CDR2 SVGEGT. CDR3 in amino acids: CASSGQAAYEQYF. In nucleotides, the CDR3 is TGTGCCAGCAGCGGACAGGCAGCCTACGAGCAGTACTTC.

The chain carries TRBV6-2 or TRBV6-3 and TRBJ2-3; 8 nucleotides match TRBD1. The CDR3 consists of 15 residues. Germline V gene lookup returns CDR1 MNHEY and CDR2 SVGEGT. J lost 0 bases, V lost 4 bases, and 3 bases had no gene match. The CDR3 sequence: CASSSGQVSTDTQYF. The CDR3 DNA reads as TGTGCCAGCAGTTCGGGACAGGTTAGCACAGATACGCAGTATTTT.

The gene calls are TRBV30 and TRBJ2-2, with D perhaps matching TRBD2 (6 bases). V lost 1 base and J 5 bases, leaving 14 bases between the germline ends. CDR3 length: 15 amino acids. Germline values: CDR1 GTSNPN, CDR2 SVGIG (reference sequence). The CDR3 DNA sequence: TGTGCCTGGAGTGGCGCCAGGGCGGGAACCGGGGAGCTGTTTTTT. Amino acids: CAWSGARAGTGELFF.

Written as DNA, the CDR3 is TGTGCCAGCAGTTACTCCTCCTCCTACGAGCAGTACTTC. It codes for CASSYSSSYEQYF. J is TRBJ2-7 and V is TRBV6-5, with D unclear. The germline V and J ends were trimmed by 0 bases and 0 bases, with 3 bases remaining between them. CDR1 is MNHEY, CDR2 SVGAGI, per germline. CDR3 length: 13 amino acids.

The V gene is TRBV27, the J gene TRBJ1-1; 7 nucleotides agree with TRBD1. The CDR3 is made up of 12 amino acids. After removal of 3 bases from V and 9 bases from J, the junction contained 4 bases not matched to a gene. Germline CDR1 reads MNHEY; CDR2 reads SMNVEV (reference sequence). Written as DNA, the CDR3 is TGTGCCAGCAGTTTTCGGGACAGCCAAGCTTTCTTT. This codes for CASSFRDSQAFF.

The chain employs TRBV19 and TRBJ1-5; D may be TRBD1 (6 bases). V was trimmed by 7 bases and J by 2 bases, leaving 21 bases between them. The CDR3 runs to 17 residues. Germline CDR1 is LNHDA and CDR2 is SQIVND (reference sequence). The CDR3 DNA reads TGTGCCAGTATCCGAGGTCCGGGGGGCGCTGGCAATCAGCCCCAGCATTTT. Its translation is CASIRGPGGAGNQPQHF.

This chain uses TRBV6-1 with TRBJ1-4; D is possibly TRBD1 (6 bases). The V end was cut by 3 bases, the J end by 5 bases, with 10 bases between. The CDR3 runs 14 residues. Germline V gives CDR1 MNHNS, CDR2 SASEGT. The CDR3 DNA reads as TGTGCCAGCAGTGAGAGGACAGAAAATGAAAAACTGTTTTTT. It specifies CASSERTENEKLFF.

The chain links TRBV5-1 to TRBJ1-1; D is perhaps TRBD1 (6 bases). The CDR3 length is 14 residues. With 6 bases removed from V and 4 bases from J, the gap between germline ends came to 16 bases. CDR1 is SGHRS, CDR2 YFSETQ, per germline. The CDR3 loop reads CASTRGGAATEAFF. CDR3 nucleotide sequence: TGCGCCAGCACCCGGGGGGGGGCTGCCACTGAAGCTTTCTTT. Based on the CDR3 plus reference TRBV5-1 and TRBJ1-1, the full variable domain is KAGVTQTPRYLIKTRGQQVTLSCSPISGHRSVSWYQQTPGQGLQFLFEYFSETQRNKGNFPGRFSGRQFSNSRSEMNVSTLELGDSALYLCASTRGGAATEAFFGQGTRLTVV.

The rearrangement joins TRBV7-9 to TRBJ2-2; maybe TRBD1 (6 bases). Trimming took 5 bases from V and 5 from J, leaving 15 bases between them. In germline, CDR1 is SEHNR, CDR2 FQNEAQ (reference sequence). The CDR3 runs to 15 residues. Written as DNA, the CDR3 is TGTGCCAGCAGCCCAAGTTACAGGGAGACCGGGGAGCTGTTTTTT. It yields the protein CASSPSYRETGELFF.

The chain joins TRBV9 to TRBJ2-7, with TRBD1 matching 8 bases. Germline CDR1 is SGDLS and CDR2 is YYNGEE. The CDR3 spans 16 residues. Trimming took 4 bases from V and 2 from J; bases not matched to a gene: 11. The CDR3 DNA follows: TGTGCCAGCAGCATCGGGACAGGCGGACTGACCTACGAGCAGTACTTC. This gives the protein CASSIGTGGLTYEQYF.

CDR3 in DNA: TGTGCCACCAGTGATGTTTGGACAGGGGGGACAACTAATGAAAAACTGTTTTTT. It codes for CATSDVWTGGTTNEKLFF. The rearrangement joins TRBV24-1 to TRBJ1-4, with 10 nucleotides matching TRBD1. The germline V gene encodes CDR1 KGHDR and CDR2 SFDVKD. The CDR3 extends over 18 amino acids. Trimming took 3 bases from V and 0 from J; bases not matched to a gene: 6.

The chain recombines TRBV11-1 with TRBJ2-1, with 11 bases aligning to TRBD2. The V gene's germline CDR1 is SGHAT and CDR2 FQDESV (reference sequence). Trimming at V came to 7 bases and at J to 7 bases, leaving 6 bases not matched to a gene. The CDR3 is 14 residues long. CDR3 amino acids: CASNLAGGRNEQFF. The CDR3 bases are TGTGCCAGCAACCTAGCGGGAGGCCGGAATGAGCAGTTCTTC.

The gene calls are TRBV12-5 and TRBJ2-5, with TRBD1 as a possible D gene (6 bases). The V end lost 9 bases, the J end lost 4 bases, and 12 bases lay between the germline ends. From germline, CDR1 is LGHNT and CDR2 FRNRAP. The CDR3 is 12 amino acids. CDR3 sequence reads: CASNRDGETQYF. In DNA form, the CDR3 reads TGTGCTAGCAACAGGGACGGAGAGACCCAGTACTTC.

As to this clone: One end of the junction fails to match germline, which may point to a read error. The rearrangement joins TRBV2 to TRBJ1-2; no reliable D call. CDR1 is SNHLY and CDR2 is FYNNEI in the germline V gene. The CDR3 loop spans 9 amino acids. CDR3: CASSEIPAF. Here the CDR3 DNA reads TGTGCCAGCAGTGAAATTCCCGCCTTC.

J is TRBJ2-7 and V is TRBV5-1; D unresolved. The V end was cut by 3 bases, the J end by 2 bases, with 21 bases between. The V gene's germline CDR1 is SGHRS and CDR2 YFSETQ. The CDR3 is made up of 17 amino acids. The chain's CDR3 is CASSSTPSRFLPYEQYF. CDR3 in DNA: TGCGCCAGCAGCTCCACCCCATCTAGGTTCCTCCCCTACGAGCAGTACTTC.

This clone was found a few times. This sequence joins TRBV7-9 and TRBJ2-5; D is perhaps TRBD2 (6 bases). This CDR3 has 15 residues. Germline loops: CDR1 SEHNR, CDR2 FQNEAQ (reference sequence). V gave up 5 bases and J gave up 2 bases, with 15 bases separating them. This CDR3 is CASSRYQAGQETQYF. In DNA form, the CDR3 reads TGTGCCAGCAGCCGATACCAGGCGGGGCAAGAGACCCAGTACTTC.

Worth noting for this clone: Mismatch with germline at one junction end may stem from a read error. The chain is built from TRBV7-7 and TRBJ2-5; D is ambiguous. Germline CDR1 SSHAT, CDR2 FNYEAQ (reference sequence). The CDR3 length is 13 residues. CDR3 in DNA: TGTGCTAGCAGCTTAGCCTGGAGAGAGACCCAGTACTTC. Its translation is CASSLAWRETQYF.

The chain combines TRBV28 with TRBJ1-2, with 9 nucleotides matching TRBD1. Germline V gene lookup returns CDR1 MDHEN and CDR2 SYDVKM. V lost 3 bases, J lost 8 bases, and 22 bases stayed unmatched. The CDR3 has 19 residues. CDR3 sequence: CASSFGGQGGPPYFWGYTF. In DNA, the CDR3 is TGTGCCAGCAGTTTCGGGGGACAGGGAGGGCCCCCTTACTTTTGGGGCTACACCTTC.

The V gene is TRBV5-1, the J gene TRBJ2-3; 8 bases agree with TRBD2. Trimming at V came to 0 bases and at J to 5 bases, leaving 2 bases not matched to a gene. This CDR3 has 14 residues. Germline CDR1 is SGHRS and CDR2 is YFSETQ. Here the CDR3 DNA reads TGCGCCAGCAGCTTGGTCGGGGGGGGAGATACGCAGTATTTT. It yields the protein CASSLVGGGDTQYF.

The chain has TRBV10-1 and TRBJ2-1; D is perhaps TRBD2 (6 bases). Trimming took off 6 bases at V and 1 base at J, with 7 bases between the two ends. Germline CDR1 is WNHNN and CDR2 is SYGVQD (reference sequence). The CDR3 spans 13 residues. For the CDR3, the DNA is TGCGCCAGCAGCGGGAGTTCCTACAATGAGCAGTTCTTC. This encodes CASSGSSYNEQFF.

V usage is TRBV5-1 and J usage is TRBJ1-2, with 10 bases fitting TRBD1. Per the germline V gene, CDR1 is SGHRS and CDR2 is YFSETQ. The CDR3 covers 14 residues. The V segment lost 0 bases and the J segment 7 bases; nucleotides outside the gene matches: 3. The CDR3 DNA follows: TGCGCCAGCAGCTTGGGAGGGACAGGGGTTGGCTACACCTTC. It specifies CASSLGGTGVGYTF.